A single sample is the source of the 31 T cell receptor beta chains below, sequenced in a study of regulatory T cells in long-lasting Graves disease. CDR3 regions were amplified by Arm-PCR using iRepertoire HTBI primers to build TCR beta libraries. TCRdb passed the multiplex PCR reads through MiXCR, listing each CDR3 protein once. The table records more than 400,000 distinct CDR3 sequences, about 15% of them present only once. Regarding time point: newly diagnosed GD, antithyroid drugs for less than 3 months. Making the TCR library involved RNA that had been extracted from PBMCs. These data were likewise used in another study, on T cells in Graves' hyperthyroidism and ophthalmopathy.

This material consisted of peripheral blood mononuclear cells (PBMCs), taken at new diagnosis, from a patient treated with antithyroid drugs. The receptors shown here come from a woman aged 25 to 39 with Graves disease.

This clonotype was seen repeatedly, ten times or more. This chain links TRBV7-9 with TRBJ2-3, with 13 bases lining up with TRBD2. The CDR3 loop spans 17 amino acids. Germline values: CDR1 SEHNR, CDR2 FQNEAQ (reference sequence). V gave up 5 bases and J gave up 5 bases; unmatched junction bases: 10. Here the CDR3 reads CASSARTSGREGDTQYF. In DNA form, the CDR3 reads TGTGCCAGCAGCGCCCGGACTAGCGGGAGAGAAGGAGATACGCAGTATTTT.

This clonotype came up many times. The CDR3 region has the DNA TGTGCCAGCAGTTACGGGGACACGAGCTCCTACGAGCAGTACTTC. Residues: CASSYGDTSSYEQYF. The chain couples TRBV6-5 to TRBJ2-7; possibly TRBD1 for D (6 bases). Germline values: CDR1 MNHEY, CDR2 SVGAGI. The germline V and J ends were trimmed by 2 bases and 0 bases, with 11 bases remaining between them. The CDR3 loop spans 15 amino acids.

A note on this clonotype: A much bigger clone sits one base away, suggesting this may be a read error. The J gene is TRBJ1-2, the V gene TRBV28; D may be TRBD1 (6 bases). The CDR3 extends over 13 amino acids. Trimming pared 5 bases from V and 4 bases from J, leaving 11 bases between. The germline V gene encodes CDR1 MDHEN and CDR2 SYDVKM. Here the CDR3 DNA reads TGTGCCAGCAGTCTCCGGGGGCCCTATGGCTACACCTTC. Its translation is CASSLRGPYGYTF.

This clonotype was detected many times. V gene TRBV11-2 combines with J gene TRBJ2-1; D tentatively fits TRBD1 or TRBD2 (6 bases each). Trimming removed 2 bases from V and 6 bases from J, with 14 bases in between. This CDR3 is 15 amino acids long. Germline lookup yields CDR1 SGHAT and CDR2 FQNNGV. In DNA, the CDR3 is TGTGCCAGCAGCTTAAGACTAGGGGGGACCAATGAGCAGTTCTTC. This gives the protein CASSLRLGGTNEQFF.

This clonotype was found many times. This chain links TRBV4-2 with TRBJ2-3, with D possibly being TRBD1 (6 bases). Trimming removed 4 bases from V and 1 base from J, with 18 bases in between. Germline V gives CDR1 LGHNA, CDR2 YNFKEQ. CDR3 length: 17 residues. The CDR3 region has the DNA TGTGCCAGCAGCCTCGGCCTCGACAGGCTGGGCACAGATACGCAGTATTTT. Translating it yields CASSLGLDRLGTDTQYF.

As regards this clonotype: A clone one base away is much larger, so this may be a read error. This chain uses TRBV7-2 with TRBJ1-6; D unclear. CDR1 and CDR2 from the germline V gene are SGHTA and FQGNSA. This CDR3 is 16 amino acids long. Trimming removed 6 bases at V and 2 bases at J, with 14 bases between. CDR3 protein: CASRVDGSPYNSPLHF. The DNA of the CDR3 is TGTGCCAGCAGGGTGGACGGGAGCCCCTATAATTCACCCCTCCACTTT.

The chain uses TRBV7-9 and TRBJ2-2; D call uncertain. The ends were cut back, 1 base at V and 0 bases at J, with 6 bases in the middle. CDR1 is SEHNR and CDR2 is FQNEAQ in the germline V gene (reference sequence). The CDR3 contains 15 residues. The CDR3 nucleotides read TGTGCCAGCAGCTTAGTTGGGGCGAACACCGGGGAGCTGTTTTTT. Its protein product is CASSLVGANTGELFF.

This clonotype was picked up many times. J is TRBJ2-3 and V is TRBV3-1, with D possibly matching TRBD2 (6 bases). The length of the CDR3 is 15 residues. Germline-derived CDR1 and CDR2 are LGHDT and YNNKEL (reference sequence). Deletions cut 5 bases from V and 2 bases from J, with 14 bases between. CDR3 coding DNA: TGTGCCAGCAGCTGGACGGGAGAGCACACAGATACGCAGTATTTT. It is translated as CASSWTGEHTDTQYF.

The genes are TRBV12-3 or TRBV12-4 and TRBJ1-3; TRBD1 is a possible D gene (6 bases). With 7 bases removed from V and 0 bases from J, the gap between germline ends came to 13 bases. The CDR3 runs to 15 residues. The CDR3 is CASTRGAISGNTIYF. The CDR3 region has the DNA TGTGCCAGCACCCGGGGGGCCATCTCTGGAAACACCATATATTTT.

The chain combines TRBV7-9 with TRBJ1-6; tentatively, D is TRBD1 (5 bases). CDR1 SEHNR and CDR2 FQNEAQ come from the germline V gene (reference sequence). CDR3 length equals 16 residues. V lost 4 bases, J lost 10 bases, and 20 bases lay in between. CDR3 residues: CASSSSGQGVRSPLHF. The DNA of the CDR3 is TGTGCCAGCAGCTCGTCCGGCCAGGGAGTTCGGTCACCCCTCCACTTT. The variable domain in full, completed from reference TRBV7-9 and TRBJ1-6, reads DTGVSQNPRHKITKRGQNVTFRCDPISEHNRLYWYRQTLGQGPEFLTYFQNEAQLEKSRLLSDRFSAERPKGSFSTLEIQRTEQGDSAMYLCASSSSGQGVRSPLHFGNGTRLTVT.

This clonotype came up many times. CDR3 residues: CASSLETTGLGVQYF. CDR3 in DNA: TGTGCCAGCAGCTTAGAAACTACAGGGTTGGGCGTGCAGTACTTC. The chain uses TRBV7-6 and TRBJ2-7; possibly TRBD1 for D (6 bases). The CDR3 has 15 residues. Germline CDR1 SGHVS, CDR2 FNYEAQ. Trimming took 1 base from V and 9 from J, leaving 19 bases between them.

This clonotype showed up many times. The genes are TRBV19 and TRBJ2-3; D possibly corresponds to TRBD2 (5 bases). The length of the CDR3 is 17 residues. CDR1 and CDR2 (germline): LNHDA, SQIVND (reference sequence). Trimming stripped 3 bases from V and 0 bases from J, with 16 bases between. This CDR3 is CASSIGLGGTSTDTQYF. CDR3 bases: TGTGCCAGTAGTATTGGACTCGGCGGAACTAGCACAGATACGCAGTATTTT.

This clonotype was counted ten times or more. The chain employs TRBV28 and TRBJ1-2, with D maybe TRBD1 (6 bases). CDR1 is MDHEN and CDR2 is SYDVKM in the germline V gene. The CDR3 totals 13 residues. V was pared by 5 bases and J by 4 bases, with 11 bases between. This chain's CDR3 is CASSPQGRYGYTF. In nucleotides, the CDR3 is TGTGCCAGCAGTCCCCAGGGGCGCTATGGCTACACCTTC.

This clonotype was counted at least ten times. CDR3 sequence: CASTRGVTQYF. CDR3 nucleotide sequence: TGTGCCAGCACCCGGGGGGTTACGCAGTATTTT. The chain recombines TRBV27 with TRBJ2-3, with 7 positions matching TRBD2. Looked up from germline, CDR1 is MNHEY and CDR2 is SMNVEV (reference sequence). Losses at the gene ends were 7 bases for V and 8 bases for J; bases not matched to a gene: 3. There are 11 residues in the CDR3.

This clonotype was detected ten times or more. This chain connects TRBV28 to TRBJ2-2; D is perhaps TRBD1 (5 bases). The CDR3 spans 15 residues. Looked up from germline, CDR1 is MDHEN and CDR2 is SYDVKM. Trimming left V 7 bases short and J 7 bases short, with 19 bases between. CDR3: CASTPLQEGNGELFF. The CDR3 region has the DNA TGTGCCAGCACACCTCTACAGGAAGGTAACGGGGAGCTGTTTTTT.

The chain is built from TRBV29-1 and TRBJ1-2; the D gene is possibly TRBD1 (5 bases). CDR1 SQVTM and CDR2 ANQGSEA come from the germline V gene. V gave up 6 bases and J gave up 8 bases, with 16 bases separating them. The CDR3 covers 12 residues. The CDR3 DNA is TGCAGCGTCAGCCGAGGGGTGGACGGCTACACCTTC. This sequence encodes CSVSRGVDGYTF.

About this clonotype: A much more abundant neighbour one base away suggests this may be a read error. This sequence joins TRBV6-5 and TRBJ1-1; D may be TRBD1 (5 bases). The germline gives CDR1 MNHEY, CDR2 SVGAGI. The CDR3 loop spans 15 amino acids. The CDR3 loop reads CASSYYARGNTEASF. CDR3 in DNA: TGTGCCAGCAGTTACTACGCTCGGGGGAACACTGAAGCTTCCTTT.

At least ten counts were recorded for this clonotype. The J gene is TRBJ2-5, the V gene TRBV20-1; TRBD2 agrees at 10 bases. Germline assignment: CDR1 DFQATT and CDR2 SNEGSKA (reference sequence). With V trimmed by 3 bases and J by 2 bases, 9 bases remained unmatched. There are 16 residues in the CDR3. CDR3 sequence reads: CSARGPGLARQETQYF. CDR3 coding DNA: TGCAGTGCTAGGGGCCCGGGACTAGCGCGGCAAGAGACCCAGTACTTC.

This clonotype was seen at least ten times. The chain uses TRBV20-1 and TRBJ2-2; TRBD2 agrees at 9 bases. CDR1 and CDR2 (germline): DFQATT, SNEGSKA (reference sequence). V trimming: 3 bases; J trimming: 6 bases; junction bases outside the gene matches: 8. This CDR3 is built from 15 residues. The CDR3 nucleotides are TGCAGTGCTAGCGACGGGACTAGCATCGCCGGGGAGCTGTTTTTT. Its protein product is CSASDGTSIAGELFF.

The V call is TRBV7-3, the J call TRBJ2-1; maybe TRBD2 (5 bases). The germline V gene encodes CDR1 SGHTA and CDR2 FQGTGA. The CDR3 runs to 16 residues. Trimming stripped 2 bases from V and 0 bases from J, with 11 bases between. CDR3 sequence (DNA): TGTGCCAGCAGCTTAGGGGTAGCGCCCTCCTACAATGAGCAGTTCTTC. Translation gives CASSLGVAPSYNEQFF.

This clonotype was picked up many times. This chain connects TRBV7-9 to TRBJ1-2; 9 bases are a match to TRBD1. The CDR3 runs 15 residues. Germline CDR1 is SEHNR and CDR2 is FQNEAQ (reference sequence). The junction had 7 bases not matched to a gene; V was cut back by 4 bases and J by 4 bases. The CDR3 protein is CASSSRTGVGYGYTF. CDR3 bases: TGTGCCAGCAGCTCACGGACAGGGGTTGGCTATGGCTACACCTTC.

This chain links TRBV7-9 with TRBJ2-7; 8 bases line up with TRBD2. Looked up from germline, CDR1 is SEHNR and CDR2 is FQNEAQ (reference sequence). This CDR3 is 16 amino acids long. The J segment lost 0 bases and the V segment lost 4 bases, leaving 8 bases of the junction unmatched. The CDR3 region has the DNA TGTGCCAGCAGCTCCCGGGAGGGCCGCTCCTCCTACGAGCAGTACTTC. Translation gives CASSSREGRSSYEQYF.

This clonotype was seen at least ten times. The genes are TRBV28 and TRBJ2-3; 12 nucleotides align to TRBD2. CDR1 and CDR2 from the germline V gene are MDHEN and SYDVKM. CDR3 length: 18 residues. Trimming took 5 bases from V and 2 from J; bases not matched to a gene: 11. The DNA of the CDR3 is TGTGCCAGCAGTGGCGGACTAGCGGGGACCGGTGTCACAGATACGCAGTATTTT. It translates to CASSGGLAGTGVTDTQYF.

The chain recombines TRBV11-3 with TRBJ2-1, with TRBD2 matching 13 bases. V was clipped by 5 bases and J by 15 bases; unmatched bases: 10. The CDR3 extends over 14 amino acids. CDR1 is SGHNT, CDR2 YENEEA, per germline. CDR3 nucleotide sequence: TGTGCCAGCAGCAAAGGGACTAGCGGGACTCCCTTGTTCTTC. This gives the protein CASSKGTSGTPLFF.

This clonotype was recorded many times. This sequence joins TRBV7-9 and TRBJ2-4, with a possible D match to TRBD1 (5 bases). Trimming removed 4 bases from V and 6 bases from J, with 13 bases in between. Germline values: CDR1 SEHNR, CDR2 FQNEAQ (reference sequence). The CDR3 is 14 amino acids. The CDR3 DNA follows: TGTGCCAGCAGCTACTCGACAGACGCAAACATTCAGTACTTC. As protein: CASSYSTDANIQYF.

The chain carries TRBV6-5 and TRBJ2-7; 7 bases map to TRBD1. With V trimmed by 2 bases and J by 2 bases, 6 bases remained unmatched. The germline gives CDR1 MNHEY, CDR2 SVGAGI. CDR3 length: 15 amino acids. CDR3 in amino acids: CASSYDRAGAYEQYF. The CDR3 coding sequence is TGTGCCAGCAGTTACGACAGGGCCGGGGCCTACGAGCAGTACTTC.

This clonotype was seen only a few times. This sequence joins TRBV2 and TRBJ1-6; D unclear. V was trimmed by 8 bases and J by 0 bases, leaving 17 bases between them. The germline CDR1 and CDR2 sequences are SNHLY and FYNNEI. The CDR3 contains 17 residues. The CDR3 DNA sequence: TGTGCCAGCTCGCGGAATATCAGGAGCTCCTATAATTCACCCCTCCACTTT. It translates to CASSRNIRSSYNSPLHF.

The chain couples TRBV7-9 to TRBJ2-2; 8 bases fit TRBD2. Per the germline V gene, CDR1 is SEHNR and CDR2 is FQNEAQ (reference sequence). The CDR3 has 13 amino acids. Trimming took 10 bases from V and 5 from J; bases not matched to a gene: 6. Written as DNA, the CDR3 is TGTGCCACCGGGGGGGGGCAAACCGGGGAGCTGTTTTTT. Its protein is CATGGGQTGELFF.

This clonotype was counted ten times or more. For the CDR3, the DNA is TGCAGTGCATCCCCTTTGTGGGTAGGGCAGCAGCCCCAGCATTTT. It specifies CSASPLWVGQQPQHF. The V and J genes are TRBV20-1 and TRBJ1-5; D remains ambiguous. Germline CDR1 reads DFQATT; CDR2 reads SNEGSKA (reference sequence). This CDR3 is 15 amino acids long. V dropped 6 bases and J dropped 7 bases, with 22 bases sitting between them.

This clonotype occurred many times. This sequence joins TRBV24-1 and TRBJ2-3, with TRBD2 matching over 11 bases. CDR3 length: 15 amino acids. In germline, CDR1 is KGHDR, CDR2 SFDVKD. V was clipped by 3 bases and J by 6 bases; unmatched bases: 4. As DNA, the CDR3 is TGTGCCACCAGTGATCCCCGGACTAGCGGGGATACGCAGTATTTT. The encoded protein is CATSDPRTSGDTQYF.

As regards this clonotype: Since a much larger clone is just one base distant, this may be a read error. The rearrangement links TRBV6-1 to TRBJ2-5, with D tentatively TRBD2 (6 bases). The J call may be mistaken, given a closer DNA end match to TRBJ2-1. This CDR3 contains 13 residues. Germline CDR1 reads MNHNS; CDR2 reads SASEGT. The CDR3 DNA is TGTGCCGGCTGCGGACAAGGAGGGAATGAGCAGTTCTTC. Its protein is CAGCGQGGNEQFF.